A single T cell receptor beta chain is shown here with its context. Unmatched junction bases numbered 1, after V lost 1 base and J lost 5 bases. The CDR3 runs to 14 residues. The germline V gene has CDR1 KGHSH and CDR2 LQKENI. The data are from a study of blood T cell repertoires in COVID-19. As for the study in general: The study drew acute and convalescent COVID-19 samples from the United States, Italy and Spain.

Original methodology: For nucleated cells, counts were estimated from reference gene primer amplification. Some clones are missing from TCRdb's copy, which holds only in-frame ones; the method was immunoSEQ multiplex PCR. V, J and clone size derive from that table, while D and trimming were established from the DNA sequence. In the table there are approximately 130,000 clones, 75% to 85% of which are singletons. The specimen sequenced was peripheral blood. The chain is built from TRBV18 and TRBJ2-7, with 11 bases lining up with TRBD1. This sequence originates from a man at least 80 years old with acute or convalescent COVID-19. The CDR3 DNA sequence: TGTGCCAGCTCACCACGGACAGGGGGCCACGAGCAGTACTTC. Translating gives CASSPRTGGHEQYF.